This TCR beta chain was recovered during a study of blood T cells in healthy people across ages. Regarding the study as a whole: The recorded TCR beta diversity per million T cells decreased in a roughly linear manner with age.

Then a second PCR, running roughly 6 to 11 cycles, was carried out with a sample-barcoded 5' primer and a J-beta primer mix. MiXCR was run by TCRdb on the 5' RACE reads, yielding one entry per CDR3 protein. The sample has more than 1,000,000 distinct CDR3 sequences, around 25% seen once. Every sample had a minimum of 6.5 million PBMCs isolated. Of note for this clonotype: The antigen is undetermined.

This sample was shared with a second study, whose subject was T cells of mothers and their children. As that study records: Three healthy Caucasian mothers served as donors, and their six children did as well.

Sequenced input: blood. This clonotype was sampled from a girl under 10 years old in good health.

The DNA of the CDR3 is TGTGCCAGCAAGGGCGGGGGGTTCGTCGGGGAGCTGTTTTTT. Translating gives CASKGGGFVGELFF. The chain carries TRBV6-5 and TRBJ2-2; TRBD2 matches 8 bases. V lost 7 bases to trimming and J lost 7 bases; unmatched junction nucleotides: 8. The length of the CDR3 is 14 residues. Germline CDR1 and CDR2: MNHEY and SVGAGI.